One and the same sample provided the 17 T cell receptor beta chains below, sequenced in a study of regulatory T cells in long-lasting Graves disease. Libraries of TCR beta came from iRepertoire HTBI primers plus Arm-PCR of CDR3 regions. One entry per CDR3 protein results from TCRdb running MiXCR on the multiplex PCR reads. The sample has 400,000 to 500,000 distinct CDR3 sequences; about 15% are singletons. Specified time point: newly diagnosed GD, antithyroid drugs for less than 3 months. The TCR library was made from RNA extracted from PBMCs. These data also featured in a second study, about T cells in Graves' hyperthyroidism and ophthalmopathy.

Sequenced material: peripheral blood mononuclear cells (PBMCs), taken at new diagnosis, from a patient treated with antithyroid drugs. These receptors all stem from a woman aged 30 to 39 with Graves disease.

The rearrangement links TRBV6-2 or TRBV6-3 to TRBJ2-4, with D possibly being TRBD1 (6 bases). Germline lookup yields CDR1 MNHEY and CDR2 SVGEGT. CDR3 size: 15 residues. V lost 5 bases, J lost 1 base, and 12 bases lay in between. For the CDR3, the DNA is TGTGCCAGCAGTCCCGGACAGACCGCCAAAAACATTCAGTACTTC. Protein sequence: CASSPGQTAKNIQYF.

This sequence joins TRBV19 and TRBJ1-2, with D possibly matching TRBD1 (5 bases). The ends were cut back, 6 bases at V and 4 bases at J, with 18 bases in the middle. CDR3 length: 15 amino acids. CDR1 and CDR2 (germline): LNHDA, SQIVND (reference sequence). As DNA, the CDR3 is TGTGCCAGTAGACCCCGTCAGGGAAGGACCTATGGCTACACCTTC. Encoded protein: CASRPRQGRTYGYTF.

This clonotype was detected many times. V is TRBV12-3 or TRBV12-4 and J is TRBJ1-5, with unresolved D. The CDR3 covers 13 residues. V was shortened by 6 bases and J by 8 bases, with 14 bases between the two germline ends. The chain's CDR3 is CASSRDGVEPQHF. Written as DNA, the CDR3 is TGTGCCAGCAGCCGGGATGGAGTTGAGCCCCAGCATTTT.

This clonotype was observed at least ten times. This chain connects TRBV18 to TRBJ2-1; TRBD2 aligns across 9 bases. Losses at the gene ends were 3 bases for V and 8 bases for J; bases not matched to a gene: 8. Looked up from germline, CDR1 is KGHSH and CDR2 is LQKENI. CDR3 size: 15 residues. In nucleotides, the CDR3 is TGTGCCAGCTCACCGGGTAATAGCGGGAGACATGAGCAGTTCTTC. It encodes CASSPGNSGRHEQFF.

The CDR3 protein is CASSLGSNIYEQYF. In DNA, the CDR3 is TGTGCCAGCAGTTTGGGCAGCAATATCTACGAGCAGTACTTC. This chain links TRBV12-3 or TRBV12-4 with TRBJ2-7, with D hard to call. There are 14 residues in the CDR3. With 3 bases removed from V and 3 bases from J, the gap between germline ends came to 12 bases.

The chain couples TRBV29-1 to TRBJ2-7; 8 bases match TRBD1. The CDR3 sequence is 13 residues long. V trimming: 4 bases; J trimming: 4 bases; junction bases outside the gene matches: 6. CDR1 and CDR2 from the germline V gene are SQVTM and ANQGSEA. CDR3 sequence reads: CSVAARQGYEQYF. As DNA, the CDR3 is TGCAGCGTTGCTGCCAGACAGGGGTACGAGCAGTACTTC.

On this clonotype: One junction end disagrees with the germline gene, perhaps due to a read error. The chain is built from TRBV7-2 and TRBJ2-1, with D hard to call. The CDR3 runs 16 residues. The germline V gene encodes CDR1 SGHTA and CDR2 FQGNSA. The CDR3 spells CASSQVSESSYNEQFF. CDR3 nucleotide sequence: TGCGCCAGCAGCCAAGTGAGCGAGAGCTCCTACAATGAGCAGTTCTTC.

This clonotype was recorded many times. The chain recombines TRBV4-1 with TRBJ2-5; the D is unclear. This CDR3 has 14 amino acids. From germline, CDR1 is MGHRA and CDR2 YSYEKL. Trimming removed 5 bases from V and 5 bases from J, with 15 bases in between. The CDR3 sequence is CASSLAVLGETQYF. DNA of the CDR3: TGCGCCAGCAGCTTGGCAGTCCTGGGGGAGACCCAGTACTTC.

This clonotype was counted at least ten times. J is TRBJ1-2 and V is TRBV5-1; TRBD1 agrees at 11 bases. J was trimmed by 5 bases and V by 1 base; bases with no gene match: 4. The CDR3 consists of 15 residues. Germline V lookup: CDR1 SGHRS, CDR2 YFSETQ. The CDR3 DNA sequence: TGCGCCAGCAGCTTGCGTGGACAGGGGGCATATGGCTACACCTTC. Its translation: CASSLRGQGAYGYTF.

The chain combines TRBV14 with TRBJ2-3, with D perhaps matching TRBD1 or TRBD2 (5 bases each). Germline CDR1 SGHDN, CDR2 FVKESK. V was trimmed by 2 bases and J by 0 bases, leaving 15 bases between them. CDR3 length: 17 residues. The CDR3, as DNA: TGTGCCAGCAGCCAACTCGTAGGGACGGCCAGCACAGATACGCAGTATTTT. Amino acids: CASSQLVGTASTDTQYF.

V is TRBV19 and J is TRBJ2-7; 9 bases are a match to TRBD2. The CDR3 consists of 15 residues. The germline CDR1 and CDR2 sequences are LNHDA and SQIVND (reference sequence). The J segment lost 5 bases and the V segment lost 9 bases, leaving 14 bases of the junction unmatched. The CDR3 loop reads CASKSGGRASNEQYF. Written as DNA, the CDR3 is TGTGCCAGCAAATCTGGCGGGAGGGCCTCTAACGAGCAGTACTTC.

On this clonotype: A read error is possible here, since a much larger clone lies one base away. The chain couples TRBV27 to TRBJ2-7; D possibly corresponds to TRBD1 (6 bases). This CDR3 contains 13 residues. Looked up from germline, CDR1 is MNHEY and CDR2 is SMNVEV (reference sequence). V was pared by 8 bases and J by 2 bases, with 13 bases between. CDR3 loop: CASGSGQTYEQYF. The CDR3 DNA is TGTGCCAGCGGTTCCGGACAGACCTACGAGCAGTACTTC.

V is TRBV11-2 and J is TRBJ2-7; D is undetermined. V was clipped by 5 bases and J by 3 bases, with 17 bases between them. The germline CDR1 and CDR2 sequences are SGHAT and FQNNGV. The CDR3 spans 15 residues. The CDR3 here is CASSPGSSLGYEQYF. CDR3 sequence (DNA): TGTGCCAGCAGCCCAGGCTCAAGTTTGGGCTACGAGCAGTACTTC. The entire variable domain, with the rest obtained from reference TRBV11-2 and TRBJ2-7, is as follows: EAGVAQSPRYKIIEKRQSVAFWCNPISGHATLYWYQQILGQGPKLLIQFQNNGVVDDSQLPKDRFSAERLKGVDSTLKIQPAKLEDSAVYLCASSPGSSLGYEQYFGPGTRLTVT.

This clonotype was recorded at least ten times. CDR3 sequence: CASSYRGGFSEQYF. CDR3 nucleotides: TGTGCCAGCAGTTACCGAGGGGGCTTCAGTGAGCAGTACTTC. This chain links TRBV6-2 or TRBV6-3 with TRBJ2-7, with TRBD1 identical over 7 bases. In germline, CDR1 is MNHEY, CDR2 SVGEGT. This CDR3 contains 14 residues. The V gene end was trimmed by 2 bases and the J gene end by 7 bases; junction bases not matched to a gene: 8.

The rearrangement uses TRBV7-9 and TRBJ2-3, with 8 bases that match TRBD2. The CDR3 is made up of 16 amino acids. V trimming: 1 base; J trimming: 2 bases; junction bases outside the gene matches: 5. Germline values: CDR1 SEHNR, CDR2 FQNEAQ (reference sequence). CDR3: CASSLGSGGPTDTQYF. In nucleotides, the CDR3 is TGTGCCAGCAGCTTAGGGTCGGGAGGGCCCACAGATACGCAGTATTTT. Full variable domain (remainder filled in from reference TRBV7-9 and TRBJ2-3): DTGVSQNPRHKITKRGQNVTFRCDPISEHNRLYWYRQTLGQGPEFLTYFQNEAQLEKSRLLSDRFSAERPKGSFSTLEIQRTEQGDSAMYLCASSLGSGGPTDTQYFGPGTRLTVL.

This chain uses TRBV20-1 with TRBJ1-1; 7 bases map to TRBD1. V was pared by 0 bases and J by 6 bases, with 7 bases of the junction left unmatched. The CDR3 is 14 amino acids. Germline V CDR1 and CDR2: DFQATT, SNEGSKA (reference sequence). The CDR3 DNA follows: TGCAGTGCTAGAGATCGGGACAGTTATTCTGAAGCTTTCTTT. It yields the protein CSARDRDSYSEAFF.

In its sample, this clonotype was seen many times. The J gene is TRBJ1-5, the V gene TRBV11-2, with D unclear. This CDR3 comprises 13 residues. CDR1 and CDR2 from the germline V gene are SGHAT and FQNNGV. V gave up 0 bases and J gave up 11 bases, with 11 bases separating them. Written as DNA, the CDR3 is TGTGCCAGCAGCTTAGAAGCCGGGAGGACCCAGCATTTT. This gives the protein CASSLEAGRTQHF.